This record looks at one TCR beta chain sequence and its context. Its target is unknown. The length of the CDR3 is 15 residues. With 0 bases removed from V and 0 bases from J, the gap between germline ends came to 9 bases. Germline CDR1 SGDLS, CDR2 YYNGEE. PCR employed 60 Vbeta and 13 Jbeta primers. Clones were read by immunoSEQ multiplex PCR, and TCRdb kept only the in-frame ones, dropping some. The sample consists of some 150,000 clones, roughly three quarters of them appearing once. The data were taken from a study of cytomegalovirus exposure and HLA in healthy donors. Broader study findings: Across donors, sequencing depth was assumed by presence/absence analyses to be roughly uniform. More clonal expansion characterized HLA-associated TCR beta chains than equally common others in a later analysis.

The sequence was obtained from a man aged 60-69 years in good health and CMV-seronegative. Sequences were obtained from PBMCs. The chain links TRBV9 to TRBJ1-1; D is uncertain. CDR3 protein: CASSVGAGVNTEAFF. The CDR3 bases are TGTGCCAGCAGCGTAGGGGCCGGGGTGAACACTGAAGCTTTCTTT.